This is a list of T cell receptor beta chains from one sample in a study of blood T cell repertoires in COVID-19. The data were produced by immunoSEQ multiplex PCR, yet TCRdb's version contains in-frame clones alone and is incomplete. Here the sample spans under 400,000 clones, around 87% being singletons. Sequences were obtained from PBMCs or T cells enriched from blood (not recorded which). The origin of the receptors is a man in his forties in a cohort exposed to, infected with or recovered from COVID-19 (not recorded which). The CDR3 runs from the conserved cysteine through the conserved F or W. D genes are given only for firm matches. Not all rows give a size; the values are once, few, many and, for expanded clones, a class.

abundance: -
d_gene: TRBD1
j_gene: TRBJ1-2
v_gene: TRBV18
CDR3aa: CASSTRGQDGYTF
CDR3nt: TGTGCCAGCTCGACCAGGGGGCAGGATGGCTACACCTTC

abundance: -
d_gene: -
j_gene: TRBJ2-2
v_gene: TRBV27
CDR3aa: CASSLNRATGELFF
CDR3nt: TGTGCCAGCAGTTTAAACAGGGCCACCGGGGAGCTGTTTTTT

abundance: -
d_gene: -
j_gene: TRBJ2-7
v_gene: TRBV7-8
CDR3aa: CASSPARGSYSYEQYF
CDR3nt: TGTGCCAGCAGCCCCGCAAGGGGGTCGTATTCCTACGAGCAGTACTTC

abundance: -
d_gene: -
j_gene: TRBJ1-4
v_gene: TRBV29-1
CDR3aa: CSGGSGLSNEKLFF
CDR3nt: TGCAGCGGGGGCTCAGGGTTATCAAATGAAAAACTGTTTTTT

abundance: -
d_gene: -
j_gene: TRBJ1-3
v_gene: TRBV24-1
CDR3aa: CATSDDSGEASGNTIYF
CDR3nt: TGTGCCACCAGTGACGACTCCGGAGAGGCTTCTGGAAACACCATATATTTT

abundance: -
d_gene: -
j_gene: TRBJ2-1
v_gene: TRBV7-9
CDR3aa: CASSLSGGRYNEQFF
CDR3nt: TGTGCCAGCAGCTTATCGGGGGGCCGCTACAATGAGCAGTTCTTC

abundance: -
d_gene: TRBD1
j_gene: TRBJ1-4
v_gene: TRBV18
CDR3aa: CASSQDRRATNEKLFF
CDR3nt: TGTGCCAGCTCACAGGACAGGAGAGCAACTAATGAAAAACTGTTTTTT

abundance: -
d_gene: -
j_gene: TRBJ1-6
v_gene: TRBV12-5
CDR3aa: CASGLVPGGLIFYNSPLHF
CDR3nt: TGTGCTAGTGGTTTGGTACCGGGGGGCCTTATATTCTATAATTCACCCCTCCACTTT

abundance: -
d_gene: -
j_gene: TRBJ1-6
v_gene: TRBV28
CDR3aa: CASSSSSGAKRNSPLHF
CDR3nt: TGTGCCAGCAGTTCCTCCTCTGGGGCAAAACGTAATTCACCCCTCCACTTT

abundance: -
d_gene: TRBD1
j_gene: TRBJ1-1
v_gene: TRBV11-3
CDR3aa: CASSLSGQGSEAFF
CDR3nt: TGTGCCAGCAGCTTATCGGGACAGGGCTCTGAAGCTTTCTTT

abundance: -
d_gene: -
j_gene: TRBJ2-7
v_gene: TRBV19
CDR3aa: CASSSKRGNMYSEQYF
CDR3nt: TGTGCCAGTAGTTCAAAGAGGGGGAACATGTATAGCGAGCAGTACTTC

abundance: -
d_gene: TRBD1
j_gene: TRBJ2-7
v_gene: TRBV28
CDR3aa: CASFPGQGAGEQYF
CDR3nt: TGTGCCAGCTTCCCGGGACAGGGGGCGGGAGAGCAGTACTTC

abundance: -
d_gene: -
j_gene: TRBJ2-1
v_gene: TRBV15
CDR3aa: CATSRDREVDEQFF
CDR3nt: TGTGCCACCAGCAGAGATCGAGAGGTTGATGAGCAGTTCTTC

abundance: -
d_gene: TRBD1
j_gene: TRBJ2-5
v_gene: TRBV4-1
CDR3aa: CASSQETGAVKTQYF
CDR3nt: TGCGCCAGCAGCCAGGAGACAGGGGCGGTGAAGACCCAGTACTTC

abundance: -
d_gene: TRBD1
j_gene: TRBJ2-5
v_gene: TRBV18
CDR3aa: CASSETGIGETQYF
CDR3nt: TGTGCCAGCTCCGAGACAGGGATCGGCGAGACCCAGTACTTC

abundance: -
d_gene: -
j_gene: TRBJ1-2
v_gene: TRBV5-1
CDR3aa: CASSPGDSTGYGYTF
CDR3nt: TGCGCCAGCAGCCCAGGAGACAGTACGGGCTATGGCTACACCTTC

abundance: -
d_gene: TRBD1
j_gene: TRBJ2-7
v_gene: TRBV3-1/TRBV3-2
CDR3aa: CASSYTGTVSF
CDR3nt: TGTGCCAGCAGCTACACGGGGACAGTAAGCTTC

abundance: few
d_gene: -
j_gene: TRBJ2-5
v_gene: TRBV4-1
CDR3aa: CASSQAPLGVRETQYF
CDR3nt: TGCGCCAGCAGCCAAGCACCTTTAGGGGTACGGGAGACCCAGTACTTC

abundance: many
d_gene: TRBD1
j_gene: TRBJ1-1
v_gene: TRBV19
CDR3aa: CASSRTGETEAFF
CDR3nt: TGTGCCAGTAGCAGGACAGGGGAGACTGAAGCTTTCTTT

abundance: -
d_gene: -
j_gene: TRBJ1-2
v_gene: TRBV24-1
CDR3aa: CATSDFGRNYGYTF
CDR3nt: TGTGCCACCAGTGATTTTGGGAGGAACTATGGCTACACCTTC

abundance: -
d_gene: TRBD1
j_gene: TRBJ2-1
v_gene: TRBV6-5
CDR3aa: CASSYSRDRARREQFF
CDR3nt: TGTGCCAGCAGTTACTCGAGGGACAGGGCCCGCCGGGAGCAGTTCTTC

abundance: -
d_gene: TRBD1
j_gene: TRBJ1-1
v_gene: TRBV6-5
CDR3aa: CASSRDRGGTEAFF
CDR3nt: TGTGCCAGCAGTCGGGACAGGGGAGGCACTGAAGCTTTCTTT

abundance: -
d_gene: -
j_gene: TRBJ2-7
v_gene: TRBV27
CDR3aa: CASRTGGASEQYF
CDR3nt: TGTGCCAGCAGGACAGGAGGCGCTTCCGAGCAGTACTTC

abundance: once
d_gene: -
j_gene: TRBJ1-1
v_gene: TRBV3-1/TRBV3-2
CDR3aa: CASSQDPRGIDMNTEAFF
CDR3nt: TGTGCCAGCAGCCAAGACCCAAGGGGCATTGATATGAACACTGAAGCTTTCTTT

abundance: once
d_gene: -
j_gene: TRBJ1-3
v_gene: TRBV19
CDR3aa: CASTQTGQSLYGNTIYF
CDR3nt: TGTGCCAGTACCCAGACAGGCCAAAGCTTATATGGAAACACCATATATTTT

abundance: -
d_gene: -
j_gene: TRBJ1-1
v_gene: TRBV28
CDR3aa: CASSLRWGRARSTEAFF
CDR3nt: TGTGCCAGCAGTTTACGATGGGGCAGGGCCCGAAGCACTGAAGCTTTCTTT

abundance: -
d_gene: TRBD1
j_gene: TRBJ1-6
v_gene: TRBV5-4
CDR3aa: CASSWDRGHSPLHF
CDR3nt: TGTGCCAGCAGCTGGGACAGGGGGCATTCACCCCTCCACTTT

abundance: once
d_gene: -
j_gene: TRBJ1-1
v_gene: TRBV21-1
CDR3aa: CASRSGLATLRTEAFF
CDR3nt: TGTGCCAGCAGGTCAGGCCTAGCTACACTTCGCACTGAAGCTTTCTTT

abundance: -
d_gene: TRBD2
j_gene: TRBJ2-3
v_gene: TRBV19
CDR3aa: CASRVAGSDTQYF
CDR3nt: TGTGCCAGTAGGGTAGCGGGATCCGATACGCAGTATTTT

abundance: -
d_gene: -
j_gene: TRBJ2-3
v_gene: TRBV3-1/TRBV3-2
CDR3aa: CASSKQAIRADTQYF
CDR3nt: TGTGCCAGCAGCAAACAGGCCATCAGGGCAGATACGCAGTATTTT

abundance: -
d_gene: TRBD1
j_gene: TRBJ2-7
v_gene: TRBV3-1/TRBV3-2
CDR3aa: CASRPSGQLAYEQYF
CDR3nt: TGTGCCAGCAGACCATCGGGACAGTTAGCCTACGAGCAGTACTTC

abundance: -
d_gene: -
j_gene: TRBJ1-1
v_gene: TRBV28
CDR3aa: CASSFWRSSTPEAFF
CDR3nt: TGTGCCAGCAGTTTCTGGCGCTCTAGCACACCTGAAGCTTTCTTT

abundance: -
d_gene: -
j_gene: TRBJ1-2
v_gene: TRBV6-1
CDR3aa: CASSEAPAGPALGYTF
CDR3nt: TGTGCCAGCAGTGAAGCGCCAGCGGGACCGGCGCTCGGCTACACCTTC

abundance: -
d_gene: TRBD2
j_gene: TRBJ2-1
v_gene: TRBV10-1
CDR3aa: CASSAEGLGPYNEQFF
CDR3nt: TGCGCCAGCAGTGCGGAGGGACTAGGTCCCTACAATGAGCAGTTCTTC

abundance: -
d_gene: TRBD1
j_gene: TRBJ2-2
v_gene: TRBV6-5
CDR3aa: CASSWTGEAGELFF
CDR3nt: TGTGCCAGCAGTTGGACAGGGGAAGCCGGGGAGCTGTTTTTT

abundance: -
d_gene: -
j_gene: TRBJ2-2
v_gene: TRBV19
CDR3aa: CASWGGHPNTGELFF
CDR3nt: TGTGCCAGTTGGGGAGGACACCCGAACACCGGGGAGCTGTTTTTT

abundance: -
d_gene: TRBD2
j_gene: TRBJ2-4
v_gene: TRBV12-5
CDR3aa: CASGFNGTNGFCQNIQYF
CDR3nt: TGTGCTAGTGGTTTTAACGGGACTAATGGATTTTGCCAAAACATTCAGTACTTC

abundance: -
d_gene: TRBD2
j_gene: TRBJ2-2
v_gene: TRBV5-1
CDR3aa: CASSLLAGGATGELFF
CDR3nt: TGCGCCAGCAGCTTATTAGCGGGAGGAGCCACCGGGGAGCTGTTTTTT

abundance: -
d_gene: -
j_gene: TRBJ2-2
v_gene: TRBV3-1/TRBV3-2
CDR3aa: CASSQGVPGELFF
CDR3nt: TGTGCCAGCAGCCAAGGAGTCCCGGGGGAGCTGTTTTTT

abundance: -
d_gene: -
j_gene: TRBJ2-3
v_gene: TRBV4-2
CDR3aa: CASSPHAARRTTDTQYF
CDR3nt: TGTGCCAGCAGCCCCCATGCGGCTAGACGAACCACAGATACGCAGTATTTT

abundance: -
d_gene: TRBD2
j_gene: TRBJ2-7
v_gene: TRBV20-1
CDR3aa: CSASLAFRASGRGGSYEQYF
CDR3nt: TGCAGTGCTAGTTTGGCATTTCGGGCTAGCGGGAGGGGTGGGTCCTACGAGCAGTACTTC

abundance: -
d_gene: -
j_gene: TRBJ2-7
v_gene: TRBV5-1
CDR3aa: CASALGIASSYEQYF
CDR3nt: TGCGCCAGCGCCTTGGGAATAGCGAGCTCCTACGAGCAGTACTTC

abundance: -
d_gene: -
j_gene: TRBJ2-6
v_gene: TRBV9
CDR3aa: CASSVAGANVLTF
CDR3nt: TGTGCCAGCAGCGTCGCTGGGGCCAACGTCCTGACTTTC